One and the same sample provided the 8 T cell receptor beta chains below, sequenced in a study of T cell responses to AZD1222 COVID-19 vaccine (dated by TCRdb to the early 2020s). Receptor amplification or capture employed the immunoSEQ multiplex PCR assay. TCRdb limited this immuneACCESS table to in-frame rearrangements with V and J called. A share of clones is missing; checked studies link under half to unresolved V genes, and the rest is unexplained. The sample table shows 100,000 to 120,000 clones, and 85% to 95% are seen once. In total, the top ten clones hold approximately 8% of the sample. Explained via the paper, the time point label denotes: baseline before first vaccination. The material sequenced was peripheral blood, taken on day 0 of AZD1222 vaccination. The receptor source for this set is an adult in good health.

The chain combines TRBV19 with TRBJ1-5, with a tentative D call TRBD1 (5 bases). Trimming cost V 6 bases and J 0 bases, with 12 bases left between them. The CDR3 has 15 residues. Germline V gives CDR1 LNHDA, CDR2 SQIVND (reference sequence). The CDR3 reads CASRGHSYSNQPQHF. In nucleotides, the CDR3 is TGTGCCAGTAGAGGACACTCATATAGCAATCAGCCCCAGCATTTT. The full variable domain, in which reference TRBV19 and TRBJ1-5 provide the parts outside the CDR3, is DGGITQSPKYLFRKEGQNVTLSCEQNLNHDAMYWYRQDPGQGLRLIYYSQIVNDFQKGDIAEGYSVSREKKESFPLTVTSAQKNPTAFYLCASRGHSYSNQPQHFGDGTRLSIL.

This clone was seen only a few times. The V gene is TRBV7-9, the J gene TRBJ2-1; perhaps TRBD1 as D (5 bases). This CDR3 region has 14 residues. Germline loops: CDR1 SEHNR, CDR2 FQNEAQ (reference sequence). V was shortened by 6 bases and J by 3 bases, with 12 bases between the two germline ends. The CDR3 reads CASRPQDSYNEQFF. CDR3 sequence (DNA): TGTGCCAGCAGACCACAAGACAGCTACAATGAGCAGTTCTTC.

This rearrangement joins TRBV19 to TRBJ2-3; D is undetermined. The CDR3 runs to 14 residues. Germline loops: CDR1 LNHDA, CDR2 SQIVND (reference sequence). Between the trimmed V and J ends, which lost 1 base and 1 base, there was a span of 6 bases. Written as DNA, the CDR3 is TGTGCCAGTAGTATAGGAACAGGCACAGATACGCAGTATTTT. Translated: CASSIGTGTDTQYF.

The chain employs TRBV11-2 and TRBJ1-1, with D unresolved. The CDR3 has 13 residues. Trimming cost V 6 bases and J 1 base, with 9 bases left between them. Germline V lookup: CDR1 SGHAT, CDR2 FQNNGV. CDR3 amino acids: CASRPTRNTEAFF. The CDR3 nucleotides are TGTGCCAGCAGACCGACTAGGAACACTGAAGCTTTCTTT.

V is TRBV19 and J is TRBJ2-7; tentative D call: TRBD2 (7 bases). V was pared by 2 bases and J by 6 bases, with 11 bases between. CDR1 and CDR2 (germline): LNHDA, SQIVND (reference sequence). The CDR3 runs to 13 residues. As DNA, the CDR3 is TGTGCCAGTAGTATATGGGGGGGCGGCGAGCAGTACTTC. This translates into CASSIWGGGEQYF.

This sequence joins TRBV10-1 and TRBJ1-2, with TRBD1 identical over 7 bases. V was pared by 5 bases and J by 4 bases, with 13 bases of the junction left unmatched. Germline V lookup: CDR1 WNHNN, CDR2 SYGVQD (reference sequence). The CDR3 runs 16 residues. CDR3 bases: TGCGCCAGCAGTTCGGGCACAGGGGCGGAGGGCTATGGCTACACCTTC. Its translation is CASSSGTGAEGYGYTF.

The chain carries TRBV19 and TRBJ2-1; 11 nucleotides match TRBD1. CDR1 and CDR2 (germline): LNHDA, SQIVND (reference sequence). V lost 4 bases to trimming and J lost 4 bases; unmatched junction nucleotides: 6. The CDR3 totals 16 residues. Here the CDR3 reads CASSTRTGGQYNEQFF. DNA for the CDR3: TGTGCCAGTAGTACAAGGACAGGGGGCCAGTACAATGAGCAGTTCTTC.

The gene calls are TRBV5-1 and TRBJ2-1; 10 bases map to TRBD2. The germline V gene encodes CDR1 SGHRS and CDR2 YFSETQ. Trimming at V came to 1 base and at J to 7 bases, leaving 5 bases not matched to a gene. The CDR3 totals 15 residues. CDR3 protein: CASSLTVAGGNEQFF. In DNA form, the CDR3 reads TGCGCCAGCAGCTTGACGGTAGCGGGGGGTAATGAGCAGTTCTTC.